This T cell receptor beta chain was documented in a study of T-cell reconstitution after alpha-beta-depleted transplantation in children (dated by TCRdb to 2016 to 2017). Turning to the overall study: Using TCR repertoire profiling, the study followed T-cell immune reconstitution in a quantitative way in children after TCRalphabeta/CD19-depleted allogeneic hematopoietic cell transplantation.

Libraries came from PCR. Instrument on record: Illumina HiSeq 2500. To normalize quantification of the TCRbeta repertoire, the TCR libraries were built with molecular barcoding that relied on unique molecular identifiers. TCRdb applied fastp at Q25 and MiXCR to the public reads, then kept only in-frame beta chains. For every CDR3 protein sequence, its rows merge into one entry that carries the most common genes and DNA. The sample table shows under 450,000 distinct CDR3 sequences, and roughly 15% are seen once. The ten top clones hold around 4.5% of the sample. In the case of this clonotype: It lacks a known antigen. Base qualities are not recorded, but no much larger clone differs from it by a single base.

V is shortened by 0 bases, J by 0 bases, and the region joining them spans 21 bases. CDR1 and CDR2 (LGHNA, YSLEER) derive from the germline V gene. The CDR3 holds 20 amino acids from the cysteine to the phenylalanine. Left in the record is the CDR3 DNA by itself, 60 bases read in frame from the first base. Recombination linked TRBV4-3 to TRBJ2-1; TRBD1 is a possible D gene, resting on 6 matching bases. The material was PBMCs, obtained from the stem cell graft. This receptor was obtained from a human donor who donated a stem cell graft to a child with Fanconi anemia. The CDR3 amino acid sequence is: CASSQDLGQGILSSYNEQFF. DNA sequence: TGCGCCAGCAGCCAAGATCTCGGGCAGGGGATCCTCAGCTCCTACAATGAGCAGTTCTTC.